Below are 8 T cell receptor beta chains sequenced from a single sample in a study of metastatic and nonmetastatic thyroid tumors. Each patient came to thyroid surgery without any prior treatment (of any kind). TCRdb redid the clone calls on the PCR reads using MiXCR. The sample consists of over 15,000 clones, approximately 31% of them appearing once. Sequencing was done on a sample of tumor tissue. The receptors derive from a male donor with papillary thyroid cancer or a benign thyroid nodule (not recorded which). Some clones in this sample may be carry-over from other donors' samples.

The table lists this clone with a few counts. CDR3 protein: CASSTLAEVTEAFF. The CDR3 region has the DNA TGTGCCAGTAGTACCCTGGCTGAGGTCACTGAAGCTTTCTTT. This chain links TRBV19 with TRBJ1-1, with D uncertain. The CDR3 is 14 amino acids. Per germline, CDR1 LNHDA and CDR2 SQIVND (reference sequence). Trimming pared 4 bases from V and 4 bases from J, leaving 13 bases between. The full variable domain, completed using reference TRBV19 and TRBJ1-1, is DGGITQSPKYLFRKEGQNVTLSCEQNLNHDAMYWYRQDPGQGLRLIYYSQIVNDFQKGDIAEGYSVSREKKESFPLTVTSAQKNPTAFYLCASSTLAEVTEAFFGQGTRLTVV.

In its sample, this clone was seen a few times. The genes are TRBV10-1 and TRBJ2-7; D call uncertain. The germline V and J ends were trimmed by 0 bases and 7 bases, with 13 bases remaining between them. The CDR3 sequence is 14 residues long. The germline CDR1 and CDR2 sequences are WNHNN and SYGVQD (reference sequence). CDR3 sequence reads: CASSESTTQGEQYF. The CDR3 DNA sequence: TGCGCCAGCAGTGAGTCGACGACTCAAGGAGAGCAGTACTTC.

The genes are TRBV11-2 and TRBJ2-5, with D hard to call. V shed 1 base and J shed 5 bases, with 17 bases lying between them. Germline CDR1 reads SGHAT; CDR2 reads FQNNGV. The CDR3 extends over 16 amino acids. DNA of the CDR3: TGTGCCAGCAGCTTAGGCCCCCTTGATTACTTCGAGACCCAGTACTTC. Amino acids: CASSLGPLDYFETQYF. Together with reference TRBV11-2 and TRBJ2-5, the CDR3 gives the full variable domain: EAGVAQSPRYKIIEKRQSVAFWCNPISGHATLYWYQQILGQGPKLLIQFQNNGVVDDSQLPKDRFSAERLKGVDSTLKIQPAKLEDSAVYLCASSLGPLDYFETQYFGPGTRLLVL.

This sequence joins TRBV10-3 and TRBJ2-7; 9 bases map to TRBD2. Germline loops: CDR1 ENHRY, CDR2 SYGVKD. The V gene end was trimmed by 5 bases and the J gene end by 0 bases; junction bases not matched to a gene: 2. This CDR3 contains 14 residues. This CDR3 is CAISLTSGSYEQYF. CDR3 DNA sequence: TGTGCCATCAGTCTGACTAGCGGCTCCTACGAGCAGTACTTC.

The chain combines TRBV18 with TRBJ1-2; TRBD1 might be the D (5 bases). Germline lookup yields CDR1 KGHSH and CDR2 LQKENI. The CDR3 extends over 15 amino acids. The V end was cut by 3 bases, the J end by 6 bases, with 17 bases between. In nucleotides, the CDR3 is TGTGCCAGCTCACCCGAGGGACCCCTACTGAATGGCTACACCTTC. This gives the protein CASSPEGPLLNGYTF.

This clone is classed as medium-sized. The chain's CDR3 is CASSIAASSGNTIYF. The CDR3, as DNA: TGTGCCAGTAGTATTGCGGCCAGCTCTGGAAACACCATATATTTT. The chain links TRBV19 to TRBJ1-3; no firm D call. Germline values: CDR1 LNHDA, CDR2 SQIVND (reference sequence). The CDR3 totals 15 residues. V was cut by 3 bases and J by 0 bases, with 9 bases left in between.

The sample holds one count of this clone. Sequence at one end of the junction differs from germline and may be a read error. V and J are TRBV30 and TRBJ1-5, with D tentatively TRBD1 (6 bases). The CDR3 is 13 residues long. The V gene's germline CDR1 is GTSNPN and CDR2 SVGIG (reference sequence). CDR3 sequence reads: CACSVQGRQPQHF. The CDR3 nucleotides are TGTGCCTGTAGTGTACAGGGTCGGCAGCCCCAGCATTTT.

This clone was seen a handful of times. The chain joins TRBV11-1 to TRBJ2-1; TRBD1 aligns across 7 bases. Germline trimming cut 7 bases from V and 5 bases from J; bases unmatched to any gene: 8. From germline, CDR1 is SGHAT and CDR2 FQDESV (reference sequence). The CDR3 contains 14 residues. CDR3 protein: CASNPETGNNEQFF. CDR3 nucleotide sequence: TGTGCCAGCAACCCAGAGACAGGGAACAATGAGCAGTTCTTC.